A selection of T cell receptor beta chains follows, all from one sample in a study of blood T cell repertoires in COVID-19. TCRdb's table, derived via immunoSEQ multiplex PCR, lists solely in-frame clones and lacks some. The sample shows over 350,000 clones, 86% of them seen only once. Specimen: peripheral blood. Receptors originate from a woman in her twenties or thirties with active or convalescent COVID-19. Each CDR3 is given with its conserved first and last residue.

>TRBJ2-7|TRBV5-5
CASSVGQGPYEQYF
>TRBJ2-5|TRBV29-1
CSVYTGGYQETQYF
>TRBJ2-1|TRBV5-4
CASSLSGPSYNEQFF
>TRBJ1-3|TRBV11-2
CASSYYSSGNTIYF
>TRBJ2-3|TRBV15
CATSRDLAGTITSTDTQYF
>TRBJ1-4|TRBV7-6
CASSLGDRTYEKLFF
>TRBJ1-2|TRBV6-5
CASSSETGVGYTF
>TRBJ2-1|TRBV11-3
CASSNNRYNEQFF
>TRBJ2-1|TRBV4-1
CASSQRDPDLYNEQFF
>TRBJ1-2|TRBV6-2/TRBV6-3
CASSYSEQGIYGYTF